The next 24 T cell receptor beta chains were all read from a single sample in a study of T cell repertoires in cytomegalovirus infection. TCRdb re-called the reads with MiXCR, one entry per CDR3 protein. Among fewer than 900,000 distinct CDR3 sequences, 25% to 30% were seen once, and the ten largest hold around 13%. These receptors have no known antigen. The source was cultured CD8+ T cells from PBMCs, collected from culture after CMV antigen stimulation. All receptors come from a human donor in good health (CMV status not recorded). Some clones in this sample may be carry-over from other donors' samples.

J is TRBJ2-7 and V is TRBV19; TRBD1 matches at 8 bases. The CDR3 is made up of 14 amino acids. Per the germline V gene, CDR1 is LNHDA and CDR2 is SQIVND (reference sequence). V gave up 5 bases and J gave up 3 bases; unmatched junction bases: 6. CDR3: CASSLGQGRYEQYF. The CDR3, as DNA: TGTGCCAGTAGTCTTGGACAGGGCCGCTACGAGCAGTACTTC. Full variable domain (rest looked up from reference TRBV19 and TRBJ2-7): DGGITQSPKYLFRKEGQNVTLSCEQNLNHDAMYWYRQDPGQGLRLIYYSQIVNDFQKGDIAEGYSVSREKKESFPLTVTSAQKNPTAFYLCASSLGQGRYEQYFGPGTRLTVT.

The V and J genes are TRBV27 and TRBJ1-5; TRBD1 aligns across 7 bases. The CDR3 has 18 amino acids. Germline-derived CDR1 and CDR2 are MNHEY and SMNVEV (reference sequence). The V segment lost 2 bases and the J segment 4 bases; nucleotides outside the gene matches: 14. The CDR3 DNA is TGTGCCAGCAGTTTACTTGTGGGCAGGGGGAGGCGGAATCAGCCCCAGCATTTT. This encodes CASSLLVGRGRRNQPQHF.

V gene TRBV27 combines with J gene TRBJ2-5, with TRBD2 as a possible D gene (6 bases). Germline V gene lookup returns CDR1 MNHEY and CDR2 SMNVEV (reference sequence). Trimming stripped 6 bases from V and 7 bases from J, with 18 bases between. The CDR3 length is 14 residues. The CDR3 nucleotides are TGTGCCAGCAGCCGAAACGAGGACTACCTGACCCAGTACTTC. Protein sequence: CASSRNEDYLTQYF.

The chain joins TRBV7-9 to TRBJ2-2; D ambiguous. Trimming took off 1 base at V and 6 bases at J, with 12 bases between the two ends. This CDR3 is built from 15 residues. Germline-derived CDR1 and CDR2 are SEHNR and FQNEAQ (reference sequence). CDR3 sequence reads: CASSLEHSSAGELFF. DNA of the CDR3: TGTGCCAGCAGCTTAGAACACAGTTCGGCCGGGGAGCTGTTTTTT.

J is TRBJ2-7 and V is TRBV6-2 or TRBV6-3, with D unclear. Trimming took off 2 bases at V and 3 bases at J, with 5 bases between the two ends. The CDR3 consists of 12 residues. CDR1 MNHEY and CDR2 SVGEGT come from the germline V gene. CDR3 residues: CASSYTSYEQYV. The CDR3 region has the DNA TGTGCCAGCAGTTACACCAGCTACGAGCAGTACGTC.

In its sample, this clonotype was seen a few times. This rearrangement joins TRBV2 to TRBJ1-1; maybe TRBD1 (5 bases). The CDR3 covers 17 residues. V was shortened by 11 bases and J by 3 bases, with 28 bases between the two germline ends. In germline, CDR1 is SNHLY, CDR2 FYNNEI. In DNA, the CDR3 is TGTGCCTGGGGGGGAGGGCAGGGTCAAGGTCCCGACACTGAAGCTTTCTTT. It translates to CAWGGGQGQGPDTEAFF. Variable domain in full (rest from reference TRBV2 and TRBJ1-1): EPEVTQTPSHQVTQMGQEVILRCVPISNHLYFYWYRQILGQKVEFLVSFYNNEISEKSEIFDDQFSVERPDGSNFTLKIRSTKLEDSAMYFCAWGGGQGQGPDTEAFFGQGTRLTVV.

This clonotype was recorded only once. The V gene is TRBV27, the J gene TRBJ2-2; unclear D gene. V gave up 4 bases and J gave up 2 bases, with 11 bases separating them. Germline-derived CDR1 and CDR2 are MNHEY and SMNVEV (reference sequence). The CDR3 is 15 residues long. CDR3 DNA: TGTGCCAGCAGTTATGCTCCCGCAAACACCGGGGAGCTGTTTTTT. Protein sequence: CASSYAPANTGELFF.

This clonotype was found many times. The chain is built from TRBV7-6 and TRBJ2-6, with D hard to call. The CDR3 totals 18 residues. V lost 5 bases to trimming and J lost 0 bases, with 17 bases between them. Germline assignment: CDR1 SGHVS and CDR2 FNYEAQ. The CDR3 DNA sequence: TGTGCCAGCAGCCCTAGAGGCAGGATAACCTCTGGGGCCAACGTCCTGACTTTC. This codes for CASSPRGRITSGANVLTF.

The chain uses TRBV11-2 and TRBJ2-1; D gene uncertain. V was pared by 1 base and J by 0 bases, with 10 bases between. The CDR3 consists of 16 residues. The germline V gene has CDR1 SGHAT and CDR2 FQNNGV. CDR3 sequence: CASSLASFSSYNEQFF. CDR3 nucleotide sequence: TGTGCCAGCAGCTTAGCTTCTTTCTCCTCCTACAATGAGCAGTTCTTC.

The table lists this clonotype with a few counts. This chain uses TRBV27 with TRBJ1-1, with 7 bases lining up with TRBD1. Per the germline V gene, CDR1 is MNHEY and CDR2 is SMNVEV (reference sequence). This CDR3 region has 14 residues. Trimming cost V 7 bases and J 1 base; bases outside gene matches: 6. CDR3 amino acids: CASTNTGENTEAFF. CDR3 DNA: TGTGCCAGCACAAATACAGGGGAGAACACTGAAGCTTTCTTT.

This clonotype was observed many times. The J gene is TRBJ2-2, the V gene TRBV7-9, with a weak D call TRBD2 (6 bases). Deletions cut 8 bases from V and 5 bases from J, with 9 bases between. There are 12 residues in the CDR3. Germline V lookup: CDR1 SEHNR, CDR2 FQNEAQ (reference sequence). In DNA form, the CDR3 reads TGTGCCAGCTTGCGGGGAACCGGGGAGCTGTTTTTT. Translating gives CASLRGTGELFF.

In this sample, this clonotype turned up a few times. The CDR3 here is CSARGTGEPYEQYF. CDR3 coding DNA: TGCAGTGCTAGGGGGACAGGGGAACCCTACGAGCAGTACTTC. This chain connects TRBV20-1 to TRBJ2-7; TRBD1 aligns across 10 bases. CDR1 is DFQATT and CDR2 is SNEGSKA in the germline V gene (reference sequence). The CDR3 has 14 residues. With V trimmed by 3 bases and J by 2 bases, 4 bases remained unmatched.

A note on this clonotype: With a much larger clone just one base away, this may be a read error. J is TRBJ1-2 and V is TRBV27, with TRBD1 as a possible D gene (5 bases). The germline gives CDR1 MNHEY, CDR2 SMNVEV (reference sequence). With 10 bases removed from V and 7 bases from J, the gap between germline ends came to 19 bases. The CDR3 contains 13 residues. The CDR3 here is CANKTLGAGGYTF. The CDR3 DNA sequence: TGTGCCAACAAAACCCTAGGGGCAGGTGGCTACACCTTC.

The chain couples TRBV4-1 to TRBJ1-1; D might be TRBD1 (6 bases). The V end lost 4 bases, the J end lost 0 bases, and 18 bases lay between the germline ends. Germline V gene data show CDR1 as MGHRA and CDR2 as YSYEKL. The CDR3 runs 17 residues. CDR3 nucleotide sequence: TGCGCCAGCAGCCCCACCGGGACAAAAGCCTTGAACACTGAAGCTTTCTTT. Amino acids: CASSPTGTKALNTEAFF.

V and J are TRBV29-1 and TRBJ1-2; TRBD1 matches at 7 bases. The CDR3 totals 15 residues. V lost 6 bases to trimming and J lost 4 bases; unmatched junction nucleotides: 14. Germline V gene data show CDR1 as SQVTM and CDR2 as ANQGSEA. The CDR3 protein is CSVYGQVGLSYGYTF. CDR3 nucleotides: TGCAGCGTCTACGGACAGGTGGGCCTATCCTATGGCTACACCTTC. Filled out from reference TRBV29-1 and TRBJ1-2, the complete variable domain reads SAVISQKPSRDICQRGTSLTIQCQVDSQVTMMFWYRQQPGQSLTLIATANQGSEATYESGFVIDKFPISRPNLTFSTLTVSNMSPEDSSIYLCSVYGQVGLSYGYTFGSGTRLTVV.

The chain links TRBV7-9 to TRBJ1-1, with unresolved D. CDR3 length: 14 amino acids. Per germline, CDR1 SEHNR and CDR2 FQNEAQ (reference sequence). Trimming removed 5 bases at V and 1 base at J, with 11 bases between. The CDR3 DNA follows: TGTGCCAGCAGCCCCGACACATCGAACACTGAAGCTTTCTTT. It codes for CASSPDTSNTEAFF.

This sequence joins TRBV12-3 or TRBV12-4 and TRBJ1-1; D remains ambiguous. V was clipped by 3 bases and J by 0 bases, with 8 bases between them. The CDR3 extends over 14 amino acids. Written as DNA, the CDR3 is TGTGCCAGCAGTTTTCCGGGAGTGAACACTGAAGCTTTCTTT. This translates into CASSFPGVNTEAFF.

This clonotype has more than one count but fewer than ten. This sequence joins TRBV15 and TRBJ2-1, with D tentatively TRBD2 (7 bases). This CDR3 has 16 amino acids. V was cut by 1 base and J by 6 bases, with 16 bases left in between. Germline loops: CDR1 LNHNV, CDR2 YYDKDF (reference sequence). Here the CDR3 DNA reads TGTGCCACCAGCAGAGTAAGGAGGGGGGGCCCCAATGAGCAGTTCTTC. Translation: CATSRVRRGGPNEQFF.

The table lists this clonotype with many counts. V usage is TRBV7-6 and J usage is TRBJ1-1; D gene unclear. This CDR3 has 15 amino acids. V dropped 1 base and J dropped 1 base, with 10 bases sitting between them. Germline values: CDR1 SGHVS, CDR2 FNYEAQ. The CDR3 loop is CASSLGAGRNTEAFF. The CDR3 nucleotides read TGTGCCAGCAGCTTAGGTGCGGGAAGGAACACTGAAGCTTTCTTT.

The chain carries TRBV27 and TRBJ1-5, with unresolved D. Germline CDR1 reads MNHEY; CDR2 reads SMNVEV (reference sequence). Trimming took 5 bases from V and 7 from J, leaving 12 bases between them. This CDR3 spans 13 amino acids. The CDR3 sequence: CASSLWALQPQHF. The CDR3 nucleotides read TGTGCCAGCAGTCTATGGGCCTTACAGCCCCAGCATTTT.

This clonotype was counted between two and nine times. The CDR3 region is CASSLLSGLASHEQFF. The CDR3 DNA sequence: TGTGCCAGCAGTTTGTTGAGCGGACTAGCTTCCCATGAGCAGTTCTTC. The chain links TRBV27 to TRBJ2-1; 8 nucleotides agree with TRBD2. V lost 3 bases, J lost 8 bases, and 12 bases stayed unmatched. CDR1 is MNHEY and CDR2 is SMNVEV in the germline V gene (reference sequence). The CDR3 has 16 amino acids.

This clonotype occurred a few times. The chain recombines TRBV4-1 with TRBJ2-1; 12 nucleotides match TRBD2. The ends lost 0 bases at V and 8 bases at J; junction bases unmatched: 5. Germline-derived CDR1 and CDR2 are MGHRA and YSYEKL. This CDR3 spans 16 amino acids. In DNA form, the CDR3 reads TGCGCCAGCAGCCAAGAGAGGACTAGCGGGGTCGATGAGCAGTTCTTC. It encodes CASSQERTSGVDEQFF.

There are a few counts of this clonotype. Written as DNA, the CDR3 is TGCAGTGCTCATTTACCAAGCAGTCGCATAATTAATTCACCCCTCCACTTT. Its protein is CSAHLPSSRIINSPLHF. The J gene is TRBJ1-6, the V gene TRBV20-1; no firm D call. Trimming pared 5 bases from V and 6 bases from J, leaving 23 bases between. Germline CDR1 DFQATT, CDR2 SNEGSKA (reference sequence). CDR3 size: 17 residues.

In this sample, this clonotype turned up many times. The chain links TRBV6-1 to TRBJ2-1; D is possibly TRBD2 (6 bases). Between the trimmed V and J ends, which lost 0 bases and 0 bases, there was a span of 12 bases. Germline values: CDR1 MNHNS, CDR2 SASEGT. The CDR3 length is 17 residues. The CDR3 DNA reads as TGTGCCAGCAGTGAAGCCGTGCGGGGCAGCTCCTACAATGAGCAGTTCTTC. Translated, it gives CASSEAVRGSSYNEQFF.